The present T cell receptor (beta chain) was sequenced within a study of tumor and adjacent non-tumor tissue in lung cancer. The library came from three nested PCR rounds adapted from ARM-PCR protocols. TCRdb fed the multiplex PCR reads into MiXCR, producing one record per CDR3 protein. Of about 110,000 distinct CDR3 sequences in the sample, approximately 80% were seen once. The template was RNA from unsorted bulk tissue. CDR3 length: 15 amino acids. V was clipped by 1 base and J by 3 bases, with 8 bases between them. Per the germline V gene, CDR1 is SGHNT and CDR2 is YYREEE (reference sequence). The J gene is TRBJ2-6, the V gene TRBV5-4; D gene unclear. The sample taken for sequencing was lung tumor tissue. This TCR derives from a man between 70 and 80 years old with non-small cell lung cancer. Written as DNA, the CDR3 is TGTGCCAGCAGCTTGCGCAGTTTTGGGGCCAACGTCCTGACTTTC. The encoded protein is CASSLRSFGANVLTF.